This is a list of T cell receptor beta chains from one sample in a study of blood T cell repertoires in COVID-19. Measured with immunoSEQ multiplex PCR; TCRdb has only the in-frame clones, and not every one. The profile shows about 170,000 clones, approximately 90% of them singletons. Sequencing was carried out using peripheral blood. The receptors shown here come from a young man with COVID-19, enrolled during active disease. CDR3s include the opening cysteine and the closing phenylalanine or tryptophan. Each record gives: V gene, J gene, CDR3 protein.

TRBV27	TRBJ2-2	CASPGRANTGELFF
TRBV7-9	TRBJ1-2	CASSSDGYTF
TRBV28	TRBJ1-1	CASSLSPGITEAFF
TRBV30	TRBJ1-2	CAWSTGQGPTF
TRBV19	TRBJ1-1	CASSSFTGIGTEAFF
TRBV6-2/TRBV6-3	TRBJ2-1	CASSYSSSGVGNEQFF
TRBV12-3/TRBV12-4	TRBJ1-2	CASSLGGGHGYTF
TRBV19	TRBJ2-6	CASGLLGGQGARGANVLTF
TRBV6-1	TRBJ1-4	CASSEAGQGAEKLFF
TRBV9	TRBJ1-2	CASSPVRGWGYGYTF
TRBV7-2	TRBJ2-7	CASSLWTGGRSEQYF
TRBV28	TRBJ2-2	CASSLVKSGELFF
TRBV5-1	TRBJ1-1	CASSTGGPRMTEAFF
TRBV9	TRBJ1-2	CASSEGTSGDDGYTF
TRBV7-2	TRBJ2-5	CASTRLAGRETQYF
TRBV4-1	TRBJ2-3	CASSQDRTGGLTDTQYF
TRBV18	TRBJ2-7	CASSKDRPDRNEQYF
TRBV4-3	TRBJ1-2	CASSPYLGAQANYGYTF
TRBV9	TRBJ2-3	CASSTRDSHTDTQYF
TRBV19	TRBJ2-7	CASSLTSGSFGEQYF
TRBV11-2	TRBJ2-7	CATTGAGGNYEQYF
TRBV10-3	TRBJ1-5	CAISEQGGNQPQHF
TRBV3-1/TRBV3-2	TRBJ2-2	CAIGGGRGGELFF
TRBV5-1	TRBJ2-3	CASSFRGGDTQYF
TRBV11-2	TRBJ2-1	CASSLGALARGPSNEQFF
TRBV5-4	TRBJ2-7	CASSLARGAEQYF
TRBV5-1	TRBJ2-7	CASSYTGGRSYEQYF
TRBV30	TRBJ2-1	CAWTRTSIPNEQFF
TRBV6-2/TRBV6-3	TRBJ2-1	CASSYSASGSNEQFF
TRBV13	TRBJ2-7	CASSLGASGSYEQYF
TRBV5-1	TRBJ2-7	CASSLGPKTSGRHSYEQYF
TRBV30	TRBJ2-1	CAWTGTSLEWAGNEQFF
TRBV21-1	TRBJ2-2	CASTAGLAGGQTGELFF
TRBV28	TRBJ2-7	CASSFQGRTYEQYF
TRBV5-1	TRBJ2-2	CASTSGTGPTGELFF
TRBV6-5	TRBJ1-4	CASSPRGSTNEKLLF